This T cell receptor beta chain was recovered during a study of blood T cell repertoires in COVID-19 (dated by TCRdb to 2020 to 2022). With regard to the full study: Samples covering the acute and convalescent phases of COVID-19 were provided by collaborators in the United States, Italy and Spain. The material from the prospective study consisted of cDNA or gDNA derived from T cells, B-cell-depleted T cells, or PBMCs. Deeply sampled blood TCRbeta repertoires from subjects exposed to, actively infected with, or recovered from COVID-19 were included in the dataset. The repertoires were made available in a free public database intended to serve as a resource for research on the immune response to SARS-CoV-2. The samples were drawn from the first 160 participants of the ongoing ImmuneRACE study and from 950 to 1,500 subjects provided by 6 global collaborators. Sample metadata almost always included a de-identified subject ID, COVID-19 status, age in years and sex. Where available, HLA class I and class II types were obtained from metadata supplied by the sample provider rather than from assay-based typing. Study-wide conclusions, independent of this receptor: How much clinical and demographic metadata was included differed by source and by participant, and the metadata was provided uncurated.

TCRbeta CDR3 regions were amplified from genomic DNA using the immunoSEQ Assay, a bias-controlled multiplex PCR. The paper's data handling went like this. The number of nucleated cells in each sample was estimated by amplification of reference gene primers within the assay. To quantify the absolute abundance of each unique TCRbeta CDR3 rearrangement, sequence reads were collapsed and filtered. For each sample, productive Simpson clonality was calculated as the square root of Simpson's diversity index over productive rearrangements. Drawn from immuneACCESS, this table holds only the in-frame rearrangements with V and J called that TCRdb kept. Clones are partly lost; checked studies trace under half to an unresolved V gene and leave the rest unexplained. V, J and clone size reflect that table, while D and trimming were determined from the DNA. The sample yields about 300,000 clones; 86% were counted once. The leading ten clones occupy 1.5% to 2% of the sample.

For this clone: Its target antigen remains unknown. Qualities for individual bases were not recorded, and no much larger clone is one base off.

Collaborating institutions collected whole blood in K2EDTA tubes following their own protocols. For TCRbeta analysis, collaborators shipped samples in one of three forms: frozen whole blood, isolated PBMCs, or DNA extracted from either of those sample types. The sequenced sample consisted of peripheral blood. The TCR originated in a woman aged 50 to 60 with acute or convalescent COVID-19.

The CDR3 is CASSPVGTSGNTIYF. The nucleotide sequence reads TGTGCCAGCAGCCCAGTGGGGACTTCTGGAAACACCATATATTTT. The chain employs TRBV7-9 and TRBJ1-3, with a weak D call of TRBD1 (5 bases match). The CDR3 goes from the cysteine to the phenylalanine over 15 residues. The only DNA kept is the CDR3, 45 bases in frame from the first base. Between the V and J ends, shortened by 5 bases and 1 base respectively, the junction contains 12 bases. CDR1 SEHNR and CDR2 FQNEAQ are derived from the germline V gene (reference sequence).